This TCR beta chain originates from a study of molecular identifiers for immune sequencing clone quantification. Broader study findings: Spiked Jurkat TCR RNA equivalent to one cell was reportedly detectable in about a million naive cells. Clonotypes surpassing 20 RNA copies contained over 97% of effector molecules, versus under 1% in naive cells.

Making the bulk TCR libraries relied on previously described methods and listed TCR primers. TCRdb recomputed calls from the PCR reads with MiXCR, one row per CDR3 protein. In the table there are about 640,000 distinct CDR3 sequences, nearly 20% of which are singletons. Germline V gives CDR1 ENHRY, CDR2 SYGVKD. The CDR3 totals 18 residues. Sorting defined naive CD8 T cells as CD8+CD4-CCR7+CD45RA+. On this clonotype itself: The antigen remains unidentified. This clone may be a read error of a much larger clone one base away.

The specimen was naive CD8+ T cells from blood, with Jurkat cell RNA spiked in. The subset is: FACS-sorted CD8+CD4-CCR7+CD45RA+ naive T cells. The clonotype comes from a human donor in good health. Some libraries in this study had Jurkat cell RNA spiked in. J is TRBJ1-1 and V is TRBV10-3; 10 bases align to TRBD1. CDR3 DNA: TGTGCCATCAATGAGTCTGTTTTGGGACAGGGGCCCTACTCTGAAGCTTTCTTT. Translation: CAINESVLGQGPYSEAFF.